This TCR beta chain was sequenced during a study of CD8 T cells in ankylosing spondylitis. Study-wide results and caveats: The authors reported significant enrichment of disease-linked clones in matched ankylosing spondylitis synovial fluid. Existing reports had already noted some motif variants in reactive arthritis synovial fluid and blood. The authors found the disease-linked clones to be CD8+ and relatively rare in peripheral blood. Seemingly characteristic of ankylosing spondylitis blood was a TCR beta motif consisting of roughly 8 highly homologous variants.

This clonotype was detected a few times. Its antigen is currently unknown. TCRdb redid the calling of the 5' RACE reads with MiXCR, one entry per CDR3 protein. The sample lists about 69,000 distinct CDR3 sequences; about 5.4% were seen once. CDR3 length: 18 amino acids. Germline lookup yields CDR1 SGHRS and CDR2 YFSETQ. The J segment lost 0 bases and the V segment lost 4 bases, leaving 12 bases of the junction unmatched. The source of this sequence is a male donor with ankylosing spondylitis or in good health (not recorded which). The chain joins TRBV5-1 to TRBJ2-7; 11 bases map to TRBD2. The sequenced material came from blood, either unsorted or a sorted T cell fraction (not recorded which). CDR3 sequence: CASSTTLAGALSSYEQYF. The CDR3 coding sequence is TGCGCCAGCAGCACCACACTAGCGGGGGCCCTGAGCTCCTACGAGCAGTACTTC.